This is a list of T cell receptor beta chains from one sample in a study of blood T cell repertoires in COVID-19. The data were produced by immunoSEQ multiplex PCR, yet TCRdb's version contains in-frame clones alone and is incomplete. The sample yields over 65,000 clones, approximately 90% seen once. Sequencing was performed on peripheral blood. These receptors came from a man aged 50-59 years with active or convalescent COVID-19. Both conserved end residues are part of each CDR3. Fields, in order: CDR3 DNA, CDR3 protein, J gene, clone size, D gene, V gene. D genes are given only for firm matches. Expanded clones are given a class, and other clones once, few, many or no size at all.

DNA: TGTGCCGGGGGCATTTACAATGAGCAGTTCTTC; CDR3: CAGGIYNEQFF; J: TRBJ2-1; size: NA; D: NA; V: TRBV2
DNA: TGCGCCAGCAGTGAATCGGGGTCTGGAAACACCATATATTTT; CDR3: CASSESGSGNTIYF; J: TRBJ1-3; size: NA; D: NA; V: TRBV10-2
DNA: TGCGCCAGCAGCACCGACTCCTCGGGTGGTTCACCCCTCCACTTT; CDR3: CASSTDSSGGSPLHF; J: TRBJ1-6; size: NA; D: NA; V: TRBV5-1
DNA: TGTGCCAGCAGAAACTCGGGAAGGGGACAGAGCTACGAGCAGTACTTC; CDR3: CASRNSGRGQSYEQYF; J: TRBJ2-7; size: NA; D: TRBD1; V: TRBV7-8
DNA: TGTGCCAGTAGTCCCGCGTCAGGTGTCTCCTACGAGCAGTACTTC; CDR3: CASSPASGVSYEQYF; J: TRBJ2-7; size: NA; D: NA; V: TRBV19
DNA: TGCGCCAGCAGTGACCCGAACTGGGCGTCAAAGGGAGGGGATACGCAGTATTTT; CDR3: CASSDPNWASKGGDTQYF; J: TRBJ2-3; size: NA; D: TRBD2; V: TRBV10-2
DNA: TGTGCCAGCAGCCTAACGGGACAGGCGGTCAATGAGCAGTTCTTC; CDR3: CASSLTGQAVNEQFF; J: TRBJ2-1; size: NA; D: TRBD1; V: TRBV7-6
DNA: TGCAGCGCGACGGTGAACACTGAAGCTTTCTTT; CDR3: CSATVNTEAFF; J: TRBJ1-1; size: once; D: NA; V: TRBV29-1
DNA: TGTGCCAGCAGCCAAGACCCCGGGACAGGGGGCAATCAGCCCCAGCATTTT; CDR3: CASSQDPGTGGNQPQHF; J: TRBJ1-5; size: NA; D: TRBD1; V: TRBV4-2
DNA: TGTGCCAGCAGCTCTCGGACAGGGTGGGGAAACACCATATATTTT; CDR3: CASSSRTGWGNTIYF; J: TRBJ1-3; size: NA; D: TRBD1; V: TRBV5-6
DNA: TGTGCCAGTAGTATTCAAACCCGGTCACCCCTCCACTTT; CDR3: CASSIQTRSPLHF; J: TRBJ1-6; size: NA; D: NA; V: TRBV19
DNA: TGTGCCACCAGCAGACCCACTTGGTACGAGCAGTACTTC; CDR3: CATSRPTWYEQYF; J: TRBJ2-7; size: once; D: NA; V: TRBV15
DNA: TGTGCCAGCAGCTTGGGAGAAAACTACGAGCAGTACTTC; CDR3: CASSLGENYEQYF; J: TRBJ2-7; size: NA; D: NA; V: TRBV5-4
DNA: TGTGCCAGCAGCTTTGACAGGGGGCGAGGAGAGACCCAGTACTTC; CDR3: CASSFDRGRGETQYF; J: TRBJ2-5; size: NA; D: TRBD1; V: TRBV5-4
DNA: TGCGCCAGCAGCTTAAGGGGGCTACCTAATGAAAAACTGTTTTTT; CDR3: CASSLRGLPNEKLFF; J: TRBJ1-4; size: few; D: TRBD1; V: TRBV4-1
DNA: TGTGCCAGCAGTATCGACAGCTCCTACGAGCAGTACTTC; CDR3: CASSIDSSYEQYF; J: TRBJ2-7; size: NA; D: NA; V: TRBV6-2/TRBV6-3
DNA: TGCAGTGCTGGTGGACTAGCCCTCCAAGAGACCCAGTACTTC; CDR3: CSAGGLALQETQYF; J: TRBJ2-5; size: NA; D: TRBD2; V: TRBV20-1
DNA: TGTGCCAGCAGCCTGGACGCAGGGGAAGAGACCCAGTACTTC; CDR3: CASSLDAGEETQYF; J: TRBJ2-5; size: NA; D: NA; V: TRBV5-4
DNA: TGTGCCTGGAGGAGACTAGCGGGAGGGGGAGAGACCCAGTACTTC; CDR3: CAWRRLAGGGETQYF; J: TRBJ2-5; size: NA; D: TRBD2; V: TRBV30
DNA: TGCGCCAGCAGCCAAGCGGGGGGCTATGGCTACACCTTC; CDR3: CASSQAGGYGYTF; J: TRBJ1-2; size: NA; D: NA; V: TRBV4-3
DNA: TGTGCCAGCAGCTTAGCCAGGTACAATGAGCAGTTCTTC; CDR3: CASSLARYNEQFF; J: TRBJ2-1; size: NA; D: NA; V: TRBV11-3
DNA: TGTGCCAGCAGCGCCGATCCGGGACAGAGCACAGATACGCAGTATTTT; CDR3: CASSADPGQSTDTQYF; J: TRBJ2-3; size: NA; D: TRBD1; V: TRBV5-6
DNA: TGCGCCAGCAGCCAAGTAGGTCAACCGGGCAGAGGGTCCTCTGGGGCCAACGTCCTGACTTTC; CDR3: CASSQVGQPGRGSSGANVLTF; J: TRBJ2-6; size: NA; D: NA; V: TRBV4-1
DNA: TGTGCCGCCGGAGGGGACAGGAGCTACGAGCAGTACTTC; CDR3: CAAGGDRSYEQYF; J: TRBJ2-7; size: few; D: TRBD1; V: TRBV10-3
DNA: TGCGCCAGCAGCATCGGACAGGGGTCTCATGAAAAACTGTTTTTT; CDR3: CASSIGQGSHEKLFF; J: TRBJ1-4; size: NA; D: TRBD1; V: TRBV5-1
DNA: TGTGCCAGTACCTCGACAGTATCCTCCGCCTATGGCTACACCTTC; CDR3: CASTSTVSSAYGYTF; J: TRBJ1-2; size: NA; D: NA; V: TRBV19
DNA: TGTGCCAGCAGTTACAGGGGGAATCAGCCCCAGCATTTT; CDR3: CASSYRGNQPQHF; J: TRBJ1-5; size: NA; D: NA; V: TRBV6-6
DNA: TGTGCCATCAGTGAGTCTCCCCGGGTGGGGGGGGCGGCAGATACGCAGTATTTT; CDR3: CAISESPRVGGAADTQYF; J: TRBJ2-3; size: NA; D: NA; V: TRBV10-3
DNA: TGTGCCAGCAGTCCCCGGGGGGGGATATACACCGGGGAGCTGTTTTTT; CDR3: CASSPRGGIYTGELFF; J: TRBJ2-2; size: NA; D: TRBD2; V: TRBV27
DNA: TGCGCCAGCAGCCTCCAAGGGACAGGGATAGATACGCAGTATTTT; CDR3: CASSLQGTGIDTQYF; J: TRBJ2-3; size: few; D: TRBD1; V: TRBV5-1
DNA: TGCGCCAGCAGCCAAGATAGGGGACAGGGCTGGGAGACCCAGTACTTC; CDR3: CASSQDRGQGWETQYF; J: TRBJ2-5; size: NA; D: TRBD1; V: TRBV4-1
DNA: TGCGCCAGCAGTGAGTTACGGGTTGCCGGCAATGAGCAGTTCTTC; CDR3: CASSELRVAGNEQFF; J: TRBJ2-1; size: once; D: NA; V: TRBV10-1
DNA: TGTGCCAGCAGCCCCACGGAGGGCCGCTCCTACGAGCAGTACTTC; CDR3: CASSPTEGRSYEQYF; J: TRBJ2-7; size: NA; D: NA; V: TRBV27
DNA: TGTGCCAGCAGCAGGACCGGACAGGGGGGCTATGGCTACACCTTC; CDR3: CASSRTGQGGYGYTF; J: TRBJ1-2; size: NA; D: TRBD1; V: TRBV7-2
DNA: TGTGCCACCAGCAGAGTGGCAGGGGAAGCTAATGAGCAGTTCTTC; CDR3: CATSRVAGEANEQFF; J: TRBJ2-1; size: NA; D: NA; V: TRBV15
DNA: TGTGCCAGCTCACCAAGAGAGGGGGCATACTATGGCTACACCTTC; CDR3: CASSPREGAYYGYTF; J: TRBJ1-2; size: NA; D: TRBD1; V: TRBV18
DNA: TGTGCCAGCAGGGAGCCTCTGCCCTACGAGCAGTACTTC; CDR3: CASREPLPYEQYF; J: TRBJ2-7; size: NA; D: NA; V: TRBV2
DNA: TGCAGCGTTGAAGAACGGGTCTACAGGGGCCCTGGAAACACCATATATTTT; CDR3: CSVEERVYRGPGNTIYF; J: TRBJ1-3; size: NA; D: TRBD1; V: TRBV29-1
DNA: TGTGCCAGCAGCAAACAGGGTAGGAACACTGAAGCTTTCTTT; CDR3: CASSKQGRNTEAFF; J: TRBJ1-1; size: NA; D: NA; V: TRBV5-4
DNA: TGTGCCAGCAGTTTGACCGGGTACGAGCAGTACTTC; CDR3: CASSLTGYEQYF; J: TRBJ2-7; size: NA; D: NA; V: TRBV2
DNA: TGTGCCAGCAGCCTCTACCATGGGCCAGGGGAAAACTCTGGAAACACCATATATTTT; CDR3: CASSLYHGPGENSGNTIYF; J: TRBJ1-3; size: NA; D: NA; V: TRBV14